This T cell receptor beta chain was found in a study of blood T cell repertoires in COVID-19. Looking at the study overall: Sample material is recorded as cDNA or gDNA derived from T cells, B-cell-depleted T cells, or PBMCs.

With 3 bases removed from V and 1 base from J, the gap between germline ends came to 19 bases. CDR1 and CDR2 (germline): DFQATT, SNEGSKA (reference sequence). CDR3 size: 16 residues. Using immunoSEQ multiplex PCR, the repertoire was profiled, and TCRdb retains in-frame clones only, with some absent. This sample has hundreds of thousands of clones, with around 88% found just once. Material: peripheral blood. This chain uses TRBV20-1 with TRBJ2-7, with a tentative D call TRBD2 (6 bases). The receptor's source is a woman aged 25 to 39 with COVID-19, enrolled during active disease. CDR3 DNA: TGCAGTGCTAGTGGTACCGCGGGATTTGGGTCCTACGAGCAGTACGTC. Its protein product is CSASGTAGFGSYEQYV.